The clone carrying this T cell receptor beta chain has a handful of counts. The antigen remains undetermined. The sample is drawn from a study of T-cell reconstitution after alpha-beta-depleted transplantation in children. Germline V gene data show CDR1 as SGDLS and CDR2 as YYNGEE. The length of the CDR3 is 17 residues. The V end was cut by 3 bases, the J end by 6 bases, with 24 bases between. Unique molecular identifiers were incorporated into the prepared TCRbeta library. TCRdb redid the calling of the PCR reads with MiXCR, one entry per CDR3 protein. Of about 900,000 distinct CDR3 sequences listed, roughly 29% are singletons. Study findings and constraints: One year post-transplant, T-cell counts and diversity were largely derived from T cells produced anew. From surviving recipient T cells and thymic progenitors came the high day-60 TCRbeta diversity observed in some patients.

The input for sequencing was PBMCs, mostly from graft donor cells, taken 360 days after TCRalphabeta/CD19-depleted stem cell transplant. The source of this sequence is a boy under two years old who had a stem cell transplant for SCID, so the T cells may come from the graft donor. The rearrangement joins TRBV9 to TRBJ1-2; D remains ambiguous. CDR3 protein: CASSASPPGPGEDGYTF. DNA for the CDR3: TGTGCCAGCAGCGCCTCTCCCCCAGGCCCCGGAGAGGATGGCTACACCTTC.